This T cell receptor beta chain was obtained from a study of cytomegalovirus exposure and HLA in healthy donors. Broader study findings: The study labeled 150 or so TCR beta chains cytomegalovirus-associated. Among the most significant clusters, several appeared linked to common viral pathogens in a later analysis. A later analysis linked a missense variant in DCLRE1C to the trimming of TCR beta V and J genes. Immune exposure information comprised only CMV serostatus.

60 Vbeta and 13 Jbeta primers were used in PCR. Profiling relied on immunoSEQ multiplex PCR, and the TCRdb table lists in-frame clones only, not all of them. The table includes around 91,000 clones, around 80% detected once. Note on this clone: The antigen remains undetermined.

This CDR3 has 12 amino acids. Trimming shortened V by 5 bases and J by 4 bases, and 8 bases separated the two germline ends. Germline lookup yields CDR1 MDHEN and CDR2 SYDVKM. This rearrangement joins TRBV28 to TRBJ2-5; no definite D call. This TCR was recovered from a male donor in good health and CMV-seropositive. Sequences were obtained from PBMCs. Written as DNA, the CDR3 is TGTGCCAGCAGTAACTTTAGAGAGACCCAGTACTTC. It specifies CASSNFRETQYF.